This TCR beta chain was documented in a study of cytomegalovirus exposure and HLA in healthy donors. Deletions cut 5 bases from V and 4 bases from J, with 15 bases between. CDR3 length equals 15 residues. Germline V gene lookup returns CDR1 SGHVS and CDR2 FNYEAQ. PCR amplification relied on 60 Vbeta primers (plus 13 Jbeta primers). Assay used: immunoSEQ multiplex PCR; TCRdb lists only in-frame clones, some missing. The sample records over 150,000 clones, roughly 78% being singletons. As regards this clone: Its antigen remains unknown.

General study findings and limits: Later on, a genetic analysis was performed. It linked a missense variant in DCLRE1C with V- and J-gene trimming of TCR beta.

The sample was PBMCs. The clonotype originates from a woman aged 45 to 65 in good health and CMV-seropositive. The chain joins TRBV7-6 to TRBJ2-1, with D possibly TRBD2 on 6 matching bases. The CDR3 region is CASSRGGSQYNEQFF. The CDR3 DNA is TGTGCCAGCAGCCGGGGAGGTAGCCAGTACAATGAGCAGTTCTTC.